One sample yielded the 16 T cell receptor beta chains listed below, sequenced in a study of blood T cell repertoires in COVID-19. The protocol was immunoSEQ multiplex PCR, while the TCRdb copy is restricted to in-frame clones and leaves out a portion. The data hold about 120,000 clones, with about nine tenths observed a single time. Sequenced material: peripheral blood. These receptors came from a woman aged 70-85 years with COVID-19, enrolled during active disease.

V gene TRBV3-1 (or the pseudogene TRBV3-2) combines with J gene TRBJ1-6; D not resolved. The germline CDR1 and CDR2 sequences are LGHDT and YNNKEL (reference sequence). V shed 1 base and J shed 9 bases, with 7 bases lying between them. The CDR3 consists of 13 residues. CDR3 sequence (DNA): TGTGCCAGCAGCCAAGGGGGAGGTTCACCCCTCCACTTT. This sequence encodes CASSQGGGSPLHF.

The chain is built from TRBV9 and TRBJ2-2, with 7 positions matching TRBD1. Germline V gene data show CDR1 as SGDLS and CDR2 as YYNGEE. The CDR3 has 16 residues. V shed 4 bases and J 4 bases; nucleotides not matched to a gene: 10. Here the CDR3 DNA reads TGTGCCAGCAGCCATCGACAGGGCCCTCCCACCGGGGAGCTGTTTTTT. Translation gives CASSHRQGPPTGELFF.

V gene TRBV28 combines with J gene TRBJ2-7; 8 bases are shared with TRBD1. This CDR3 has 15 amino acids. With 4 bases clipped from V and 4 bases from J, the junction kept 9 bases outside the gene matches. In germline, CDR1 is MDHEN, CDR2 SYDVKM. CDR3 coding DNA: TGTGCCAGCAGTTATCCGACCCACAGGGGGTACGAGCAGTACTTC. Protein sequence: CASSYPTHRGYEQYF.

With respect to this clone: Other DNA sequences within the sample encode an identical CDR3. V usage is TRBV5-1 and J usage is TRBJ1-6, with 11 bases matching TRBD1. The CDR3 has 15 amino acids. Germline V lookup: CDR1 SGHRS, CDR2 YFSETQ. J was trimmed by 8 bases and V by 0 bases; bases with no gene match: 1. The CDR3 DNA is TGCGCCAGCAGCTTGGGGGGACAGGGGGATTCACCCCTCCACTTT. Protein sequence: CASSLGGQGDSPLHF.

The chain links TRBV18 to TRBJ2-2, with D perhaps TRBD2 (5 bases). Germline CDR1 reads KGHSH; CDR2 reads LQKENI. Deletions cut 6 bases from V and 0 bases from J, with 20 bases between. The CDR3 consists of 18 residues. CDR3 DNA sequence: TGTGCCAGCTCGCCAACCGGGGTGCGAGGGACGAACACCGGGGAGCTGTTTTTT. Protein: CASSPTGVRGTNTGELFF. The full variable domain, completed using reference TRBV18 and TRBJ2-2, is NAGVMQNPRHLVRRRGQEARLRCSPMKGHSHVYWYRQLPEEGLKFMVYLQKENIIDESGMPKERFSAEFPKEGPSILRIQQVVRGDSAAYFCASSPTGVRGTNTGELFFGEGSRLTVL.

The J gene is TRBJ1-2, the V gene TRBV7-6, with D possibly TRBD1 on 5 matching bases. The CDR3 has 14 residues. Germline loops: CDR1 SGHVS, CDR2 FNYEAQ. Trimming removed 5 bases from V and 4 bases from J, with 14 bases in between. The CDR3 DNA sequence: TGTGCCAGCAGCAAAGGGCAGGGAGGCTATGGCTACACCTTC. This gives the protein CASSKGQGGYGYTF.

The rearrangement joins TRBV5-4 to TRBJ1-2; D is ambiguous. This CDR3 is built from 13 residues. V gave up 0 bases and J gave up 6 bases, with 9 bases separating them. Germline CDR1 SGHNT, CDR2 YYREEE (reference sequence). CDR3 DNA sequence: TGTGCCAGCAGCTTGGGGACGGGAGATGGCTACACCTTC. Its translation: CASSLGTGDGYTF.

The chain combines TRBV5-5 with TRBJ2-2, with D hard to call. In germline, CDR1 is SGHKS, CDR2 YYEKEE (reference sequence). This CDR3 is 13 amino acids long. V was cut by 4 bases and J by 3 bases, with 7 bases left in between. The CDR3 is CASSPVYTGELFF. CDR3 DNA sequence: TGTGCCAGCAGCCCGGTATACACCGGGGAGCTGTTTTTT.

The chain carries TRBV18 and TRBJ1-1, with TRBD1 matching over 7 bases. The CDR3 covers 14 residues. CDR1 KGHSH and CDR2 LQKENI come from the germline V gene. V dropped 5 bases and J dropped 3; count of bases not matched to a gene: 6. This CDR3 is CASSGKGADTEAFF. The CDR3 DNA sequence: TGTGCCAGCTCAGGAAAGGGGGCGGACACTGAAGCTTTCTTT.

The rearrangement uses TRBV30 and TRBJ2-5; 9 bases map to TRBD2. After removal of 1 base from V and 5 bases from J, the junction contained 5 bases not matched to a gene. Germline CDR1 and CDR2: GTSNPN and SVGIG (reference sequence). This CDR3 is 14 amino acids long. CDR3 loop: CAWSAGGGAETQYF. The CDR3 region has the DNA TGTGCCTGGAGTGCTGGCGGGGGGGCGGAGACCCAGTACTTC.

The genes are TRBV6-1 and TRBJ2-5; D unclear. The CDR3 is 14 residues long. Germline values: CDR1 MNHNS, CDR2 SASEGT. V was clipped by 2 bases and J by 1 base, with 8 bases between them. The CDR3 bases are TGTGCCAGCAGTGAAATGGCGGCCCAAGAGACCCAGTACTTC. It encodes CASSEMAAQETQYF.

The V and J genes are TRBV5-1 and TRBJ2-7, with TRBD1 matching 9 bases. The germline CDR1 and CDR2 sequences are SGHRS and YFSETQ. J was trimmed by 3 bases and V by 3 bases; bases with no gene match: 4. This CDR3 has 14 amino acids. The CDR3 bases are TGCGCCAGCAGCTGGACAGGGGAAGGCTACGAGCAGTACTTC. Translating it yields CASSWTGEGYEQYF.

This chain uses TRBV6-5 with TRBJ2-1; D ambiguous. This CDR3 has 14 residues. The V and J ends lost 2 bases and 4 bases respectively, with 9 bases between them. Germline V gene sequence: CDR1 MNHEY, CDR2 SVGAGI. The CDR3 nucleotides are TGTGCCAGCAGTTACGGTACAGATTACAATGAGCAGTTCTTC. Translated: CASSYGTDYNEQFF.

The CDR3 sequence is CASSLVGTGGNNEAFF. Written as DNA, the CDR3 is TGTGCCAGCAGCTTGGTAGGGACAGGGGGCAATAATGAAGCTTTCTTT. J is TRBJ1-1 and V is TRBV5-5; 12 nucleotides agree with TRBD1. V gave up 0 bases and J gave up 7 bases; unmatched junction bases: 7. Germline V gene sequence: CDR1 SGHKS, CDR2 YYEKEE (reference sequence). The CDR3 is 16 residues long.

J is TRBJ1-1 and V is TRBV5-4, with TRBD1 identical over 9 bases. Losses at the gene ends were 4 bases for V and 5 bases for J; bases not matched to a gene: 9. Per germline, CDR1 SGHNT and CDR2 YYREEE (reference sequence). CDR3 length: 15 amino acids. This CDR3 reads CASSNRPGTGTEAFF. The CDR3, as DNA: TGTGCCAGCAGCAATCGCCCCGGGACAGGGACTGAAGCTTTCTTT.

This chain joins TRBV7-2 and TRBJ2-1; TRBD2 matches 8 bases. The CDR3 runs 15 residues. After removal of 1 base from V and 7 bases from J, the junction contained 6 bases not matched to a gene. The germline gives CDR1 SGHTA, CDR2 FQGNSA. CDR3 in amino acids: CASSLDGGAGNEQFF. CDR3 nucleotide sequence: TGTGCCAGCAGCTTAGACGGGGGGGCTGGGAATGAGCAGTTCTTC. Supplemented by reference TRBV7-2 and TRBJ2-1, the full variable domain reads GAGVSQSPSNKVTEKGKDVELRCDPISGHTALYWYRQSLGQGLEFLIYFQGNSAPDKSGLPSDRFSAERTGGSVSTLTIQRTQQEDSAVYLCASSLDGGAGNEQFFGPGTRLTVL.